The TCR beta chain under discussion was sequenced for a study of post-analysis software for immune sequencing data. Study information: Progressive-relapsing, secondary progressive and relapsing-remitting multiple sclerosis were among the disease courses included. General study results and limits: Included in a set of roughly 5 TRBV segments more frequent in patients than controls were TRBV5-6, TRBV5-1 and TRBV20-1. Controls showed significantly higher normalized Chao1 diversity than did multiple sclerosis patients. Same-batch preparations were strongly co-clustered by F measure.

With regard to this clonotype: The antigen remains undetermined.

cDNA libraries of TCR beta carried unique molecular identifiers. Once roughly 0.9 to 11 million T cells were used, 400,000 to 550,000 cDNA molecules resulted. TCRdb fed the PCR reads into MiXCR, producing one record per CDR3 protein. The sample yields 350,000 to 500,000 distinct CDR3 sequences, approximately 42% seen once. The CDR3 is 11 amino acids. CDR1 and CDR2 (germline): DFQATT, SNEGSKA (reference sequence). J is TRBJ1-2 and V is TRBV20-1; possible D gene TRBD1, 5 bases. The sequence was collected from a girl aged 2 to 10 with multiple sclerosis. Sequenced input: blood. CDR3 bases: TGCAGCTGGGTGCAGGGAAACGGCTACACCTTC. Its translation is CSWVQGNGYTF.